The T cell receptor beta chain under discussion was sequenced for a study of T cell responses to AZD1222 COVID-19 vaccine. Whole-study results and caveats: Donors were mostly white British, more females; clonal diversity possibly underestimated. No day 14 peak samples; only post-peak repertoires were characterized. Within unmutated variant regions lay the reported targets of nearly half of spike-specific TCRs.

V lost 5 bases and J lost 1; bases outside the gene matches: 7. The CDR3 runs to 15 residues. Germline V CDR1 and CDR2: SGHRS, YFSETQ. The protocol was immunoSEQ multiplex PCR, while the TCRdb copy is restricted to in-frame clones and leaves out a portion. The sample lists about 140,000 clones, around 91% seen once, with roughly 6.2% in the top ten. A note on this clone: Its antigen remains unknown.

This sequence joins TRBV5-1 and TRBJ2-5, with TRBD1 identical over 8 bases. This specimen was peripheral blood, taken 28 days after the second AZD1222 dose. The origin of this receptor is an adult who received the AZD1222 COVID-19 vaccine. The CDR3 nucleotides read TGCGCCAGCAGGACCGGGACAGGTTCCCAAGAGACCCAGTACTTC. The encoded protein is CASRTGTGSQETQYF. Combining the CDR3 with reference TRBV5-1 and TRBJ2-5 gives the whole variable domain KAGVTQTPRYLIKTRGQQVTLSCSPISGHRSVSWYQQTPGQGLQFLFEYFSETQRNKGNFPGRFSGRQFSNSRSEMNVSTLELGDSALYLCASRTGTGSQETQYFGPGTRLLVL.